This T cell receptor (beta chain) was captured in a study of T-cell reconstitution after alpha-beta-depleted transplantation in children (dated by TCRdb to 2016 to 2017). For the wider study: The study quantitatively tracked T-cell immune reconstitution after TCRalphabeta/CD19-depleted allogeneic hematopoietic cell transplantation in children using TCR repertoire profiling.

This clonotype was counted ten times or more. The antigen it recognizes is unknown. The input lacks base qualities; no much larger clone sits a single base away. According to the germline V gene (reference sequence), CDR1 reads SEHNR and CDR2 reads FQNEAQ. Trimming removed 4 bases from V and 15 bases from J; the gene matches leave 10 bases unexplained. Inclusive of the bounding cysteine and phenylalanine, the CDR3 is 13 residues long. Solely the CDR3 DNA is kept, with 39 bases framed from the first base. Preparation of the library involved PCR. The run used an Illumina HiSeq 2500. TCR libraries were prepared with molecular barcoding, using unique molecular identifiers to normalize TCRbeta repertoire quantification. TCRdb applied fastp at Q25 and MiXCR to the public reads, then kept only in-frame beta chains. Merged by CDR3 protein, the rows form single entries marked with the most common genes and DNA. The sample includes some 200,000 distinct CDR3 sequences, with 8.5% to 10% observed a single time. Of the sample, less than 8% is held by the ten largest clones.

The source was PBMCs from the stem cell graft donor, collected from the stem cell graft. The sequence is built from TRBV7-9 and TRBJ2-4, with TRBD1 matching 9 junction bases. This clonotype was obtained from a human donor who donated a stem cell graft to a child with acute lymphoblastic leukemia. The DNA sequence is given as TGTGCCAGCAGCTCGCTAAAACAGGGGGCAATGTACTTC. It translates as CASSSLKQGAMYF.